This is a list of T cell receptor beta chains from one sample in a study of blood T cell repertoires in COVID-19. Sequenced by immunoSEQ multiplex PCR; TCRdb stores in-frame clones only, minus some. The sample yields some 65,000 clones, about 93% seen once. Sequencing used peripheral blood. Source of these receptors: a man in his sixties or seventies with active COVID-19. Each CDR3 is given with its conserved first and last residue.

v_call	cdr3_aa
TRBV29-1	CSARATNTGELFF
TRBV6-2/TRBV6-3	CASSYEVGGADTEAFF
TRBV9	CASSRGWERNEQFF
TRBV20-1	CSANNEDTQYF
TRBV5-1	CASMRGGDTQYF
TRBV4-2	CASSQELAGDNEQFF
TRBV29-1	CSVATRVADTQYF
TRBV29-1	CSVVGTGGDTQYF
TRBV6-5	CASTPGGGQTQYF
TRBV10-1	CASSESTGGGTEAFF
TRBV3-1/TRBV3-2	CASSQLGSGGEETQYF
TRBV5-1	CASSAVLGERAEAFF
TRBV11-3	CASNQGMNTEAFF
TRBV7-2	CASSLWTNGYEQYF
TRBV10-3	CAISDRGRSSGANVLTF
TRBV12-3/TRBV12-4	CASSQKGGTEAFF
TRBV6-5	CASRQTDRVHTEAFF
TRBV5-6	CASSLWAKYTDTQYF
TRBV7-2	CASSLAQTGFGELFF
TRBV29-1	CSVEDRDRVEETQYF
TRBV10-1	CASRRNPGQVFQNTEAFF
TRBV11-2	CASSPGQGGSEAFF
TRBV6-5	CATSRNTEAFF
TRBV24-1	CATSEGRTARGTDTQYF
TRBV5-8	CASSPVGVLTEAFF
TRBV4-2	CASSQLGQGANIQYF
TRBV6-1	CASSEFGGGSAFGSYNEQFF
TRBV15	CATSWRGGPTDTQYF
TRBV2	CASSEVGAGTGELFF
TRBV27	CASTFLGEGVANVLTF